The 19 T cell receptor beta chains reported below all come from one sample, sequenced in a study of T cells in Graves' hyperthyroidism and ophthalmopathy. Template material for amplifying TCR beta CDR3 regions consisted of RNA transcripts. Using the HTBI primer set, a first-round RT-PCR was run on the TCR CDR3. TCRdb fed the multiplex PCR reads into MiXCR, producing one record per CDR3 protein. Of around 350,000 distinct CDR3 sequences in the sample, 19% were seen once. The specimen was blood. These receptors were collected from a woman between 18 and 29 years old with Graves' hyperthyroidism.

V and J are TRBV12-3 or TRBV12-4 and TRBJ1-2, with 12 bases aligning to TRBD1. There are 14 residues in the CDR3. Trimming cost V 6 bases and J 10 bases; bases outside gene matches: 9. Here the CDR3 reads CASSYRDRGPTYTF. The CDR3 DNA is TGTGCCAGCAGCTACCGGGACAGGGGGCCAACCTACACCTTC.

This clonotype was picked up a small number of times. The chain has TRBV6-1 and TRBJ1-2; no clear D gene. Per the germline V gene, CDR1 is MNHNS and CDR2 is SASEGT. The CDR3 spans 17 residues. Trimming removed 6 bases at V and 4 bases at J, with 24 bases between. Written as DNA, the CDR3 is TGTGCCAGCAGCAGTAAGAGCCTTACATACCAAGGCTATGGCTACACCTTC. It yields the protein CASSSKSLTYQGYGYTF.

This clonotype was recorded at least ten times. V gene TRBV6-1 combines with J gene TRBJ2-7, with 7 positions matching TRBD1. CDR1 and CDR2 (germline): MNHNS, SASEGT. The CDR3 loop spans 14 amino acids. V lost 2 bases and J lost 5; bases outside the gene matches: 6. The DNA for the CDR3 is TGTGCCAGCAGTGAAAACAGGGGAAGAGACGAGCAGTACTTC. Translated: CASSENRGRDEQYF.

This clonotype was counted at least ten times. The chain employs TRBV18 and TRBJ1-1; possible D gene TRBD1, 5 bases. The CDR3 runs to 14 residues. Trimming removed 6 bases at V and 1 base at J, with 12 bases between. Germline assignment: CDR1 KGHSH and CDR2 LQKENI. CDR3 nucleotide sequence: TGTGCCAGCTCCCCGGGACGGACGAACACTGAAGCTTTCTTT. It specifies CASSPGRTNTEAFF.

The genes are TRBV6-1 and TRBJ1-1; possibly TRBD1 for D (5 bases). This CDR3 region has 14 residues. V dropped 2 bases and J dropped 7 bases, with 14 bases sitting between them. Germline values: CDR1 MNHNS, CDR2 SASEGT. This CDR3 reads CASSEMGDAREAFF. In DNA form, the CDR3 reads TGTGCCAGCAGTGAAATGGGGGACGCCCGTGAAGCTTTCTTT.

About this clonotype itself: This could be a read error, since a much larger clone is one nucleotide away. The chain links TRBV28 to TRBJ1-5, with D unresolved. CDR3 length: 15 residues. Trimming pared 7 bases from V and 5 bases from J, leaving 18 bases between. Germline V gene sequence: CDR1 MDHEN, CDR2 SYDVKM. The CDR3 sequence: CASTSDARTDQPQHF. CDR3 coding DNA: TGTGCCAGCACCTCGGACGCGCGGACCGATCAGCCCCAGCATTTT. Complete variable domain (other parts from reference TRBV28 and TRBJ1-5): DVKVTQSSRYLVKRTGEKVFLECVQDMDHENMFWYRQDPGLGLRLIYFSYDVKMKEKGDIPEGYSVSREKKERFSLILESASTNQTSMYLCASTSDARTDQPQHFGDGTRLSIL.

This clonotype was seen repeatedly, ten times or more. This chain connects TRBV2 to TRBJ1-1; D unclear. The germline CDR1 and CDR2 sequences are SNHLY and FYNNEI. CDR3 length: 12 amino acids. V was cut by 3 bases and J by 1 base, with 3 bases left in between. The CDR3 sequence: CASSEGNTEAFF. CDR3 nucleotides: TGTGCCAGCAGTGAGGGGAACACTGAAGCTTTCTTT. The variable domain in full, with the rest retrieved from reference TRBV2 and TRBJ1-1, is EPEVTQTPSHQVTQMGQEVILRCVPISNHLYFYWYRQILGQKVEFLVSFYNNEISEKSEIFDDQFSVERPDGSNFTLKIRSTKLEDSAMYFCASSEGNTEAFFGQGTRLTVV.

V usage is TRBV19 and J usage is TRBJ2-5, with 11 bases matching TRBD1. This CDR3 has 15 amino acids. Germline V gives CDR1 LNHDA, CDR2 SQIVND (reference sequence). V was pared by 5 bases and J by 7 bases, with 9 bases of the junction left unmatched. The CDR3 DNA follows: TGTGCCAGTAGTCCGGACAGGGGGCGCGGTCTGACCCAGTACTTC. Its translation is CASSPDRGRGLTQYF.

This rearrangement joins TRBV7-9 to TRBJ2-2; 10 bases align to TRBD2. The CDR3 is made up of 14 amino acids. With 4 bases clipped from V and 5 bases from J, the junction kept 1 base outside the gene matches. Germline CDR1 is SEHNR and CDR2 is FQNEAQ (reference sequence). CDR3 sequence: CASSSSGGTGELFF. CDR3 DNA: TGTGCCAGCAGCTCTAGCGGGGGAACCGGGGAGCTGTTTTTT. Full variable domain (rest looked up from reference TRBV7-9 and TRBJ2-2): DTGVSQNPRHKITKRGQNVTFRCDPISEHNRLYWYRQTLGQGPEFLTYFQNEAQLEKSRLLSDRFSAERPKGSFSTLEIQRTEQGDSAMYLCASSSSGGTGELFFGEGSRLTVL.

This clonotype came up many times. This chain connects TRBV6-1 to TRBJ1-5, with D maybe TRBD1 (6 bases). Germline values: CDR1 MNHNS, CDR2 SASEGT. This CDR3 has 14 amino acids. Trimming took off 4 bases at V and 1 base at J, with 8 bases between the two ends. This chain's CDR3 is CASSVGQSNQPQHF. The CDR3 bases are TGTGCCAGCAGTGTAGGACAGAGCAATCAGCCCCAGCATTTT.

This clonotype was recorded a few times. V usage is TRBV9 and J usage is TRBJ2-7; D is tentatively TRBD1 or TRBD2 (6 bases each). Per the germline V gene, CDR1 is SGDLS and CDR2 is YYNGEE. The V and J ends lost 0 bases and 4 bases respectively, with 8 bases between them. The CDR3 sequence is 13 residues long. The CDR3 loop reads CASSVAGAYEQYF. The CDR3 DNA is TGTGCCAGCAGCGTAGCGGGGGCGTACGAGCAGTACTTC.

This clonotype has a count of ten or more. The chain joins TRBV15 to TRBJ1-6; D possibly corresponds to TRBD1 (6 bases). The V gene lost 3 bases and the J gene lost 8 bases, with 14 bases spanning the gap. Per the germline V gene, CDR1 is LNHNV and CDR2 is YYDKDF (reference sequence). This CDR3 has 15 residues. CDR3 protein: CATSSGTISDSPLHF. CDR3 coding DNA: TGTGCCACCAGCAGCGGGACAATTTCGGATTCACCCCTCCACTTT.

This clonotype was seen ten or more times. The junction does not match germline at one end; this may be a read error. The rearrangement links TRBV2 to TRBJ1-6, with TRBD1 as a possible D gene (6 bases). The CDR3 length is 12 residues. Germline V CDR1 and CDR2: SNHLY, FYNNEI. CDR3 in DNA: TGTGCCAGCCGGGGGGCAAATTCGCCCCTCCACTTT. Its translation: CASRGANSPLHF.

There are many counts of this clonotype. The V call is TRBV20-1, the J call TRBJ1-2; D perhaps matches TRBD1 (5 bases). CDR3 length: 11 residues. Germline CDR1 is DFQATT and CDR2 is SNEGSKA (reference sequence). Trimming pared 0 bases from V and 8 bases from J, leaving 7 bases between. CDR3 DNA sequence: TGCAGTGCTAGAGATGCAGGGGGCTACACCTTC. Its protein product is CSARDAGGYTF.

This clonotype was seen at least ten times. As DNA, the CDR3 is TGTGCCAGCAGTGAGATGTCCCTCAGCTCCTACGAGCAGTACTTC. Translation gives CASSEMSLSSYEQYF. The genes are TRBV2 and TRBJ2-7; D is ambiguous. Deletions cut 3 bases from V and 0 bases from J, with 12 bases between. Germline CDR1 and CDR2: SNHLY and FYNNEI. The CDR3 contains 15 residues. Together with reference TRBV2 and TRBJ2-7, the CDR3 gives the full variable domain: EPEVTQTPSHQVTQMGQEVILRCVPISNHLYFYWYRQILGQKVEFLVSFYNNEISEKSEIFDDQFSVERPDGSNFTLKIRSTKLEDSAMYFCASSEMSLSSYEQYFGPGTRLTVT.

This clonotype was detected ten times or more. The CDR3 nucleotides are TGTGCCAGCAGTCCGCAAGGGGAAATGGGACAAGGACAGCCCCAGCATTTT. This translates into CASSPQGEMGQGQPQHF. The chain recombines TRBV6-4 with TRBJ1-5, with TRBD1 as a possible D gene (6 bases). The V gene's germline CDR1 is MRHNA and CDR2 SNTAGT. The CDR3 has 17 residues. Deletions cut 5 bases from V and 7 bases from J, with 24 bases between.

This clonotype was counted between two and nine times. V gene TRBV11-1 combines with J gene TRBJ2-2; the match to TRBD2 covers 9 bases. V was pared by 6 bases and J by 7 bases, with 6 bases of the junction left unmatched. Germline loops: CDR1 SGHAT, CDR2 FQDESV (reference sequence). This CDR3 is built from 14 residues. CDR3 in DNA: TGTGCCAGCAGGCGGAGCGGGGGGTTCGGGGAGCTGTTTTTT. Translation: CASRRSGGFGELFF. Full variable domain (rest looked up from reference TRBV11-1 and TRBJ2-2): EAEVAQSPRYKITEKSQAVAFWCDPISGHATLYWYRQILGQGPELLVQFQDESVVDDSQLPKDRFSAERLKGVDSTLKIQPAELGDSAMYLCASRRSGGFGELFFGEGSRLTVL.

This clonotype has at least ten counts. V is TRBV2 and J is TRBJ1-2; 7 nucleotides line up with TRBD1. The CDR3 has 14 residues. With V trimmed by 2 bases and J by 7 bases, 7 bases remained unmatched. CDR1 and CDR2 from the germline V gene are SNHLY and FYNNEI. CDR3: CASSEYRGLGGYTF. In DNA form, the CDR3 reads TGTGCCAGCAGTGAATACAGGGGATTAGGTGGCTACACCTTC.

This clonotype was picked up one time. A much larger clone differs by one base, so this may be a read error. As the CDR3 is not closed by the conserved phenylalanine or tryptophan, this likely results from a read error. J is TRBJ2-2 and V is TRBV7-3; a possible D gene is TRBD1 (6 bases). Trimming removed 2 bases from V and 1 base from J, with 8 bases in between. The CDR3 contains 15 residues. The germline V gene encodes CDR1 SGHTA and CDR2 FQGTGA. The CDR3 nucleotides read TGTGCCAGCAGCTTAGGGGGCGTGAACACCGGGGAGCTGTTTGTT. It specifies CASSLGGVNTGELFV.